This T cell receptor (beta chain) was identified in a study of cytomegalovirus exposure and HLA in healthy donors. Vbeta (60) and Jbeta (13) primers were used in the PCR. Using immunoSEQ multiplex PCR, the repertoire was profiled, and TCRdb retains in-frame clones only, with some absent. Among fewer than 80,000 clones listed, 65% to 70% were seen once. The CDR3 runs to 16 residues. V lost 5 bases, J lost 0 bases, and 16 bases lay in between. Looked up from germline, CDR1 is LNHDA and CDR2 is SQIVND (reference sequence). Sequencing input: PBMCs. The receptor was isolated from a woman aged 45-59 years in good health and CMV-seropositive. The chain is built from TRBV19 and TRBJ2-5, with D possibly being TRBD2 (5 bases). The CDR3 DNA reads as TGTGCCAGTAGTGGACGGCTAGCACGGTACCAAGAGACCCAGTACTTC. The encoded protein is CASSGRLARYQETQYF.